One sample yielded the 10 T cell receptor beta chains listed below, sequenced in a study of blood T cell repertoires in COVID-19 (dated by TCRdb to the early 2020s). The library was obtained by the immunoSEQ multiplex PCR assay. What TCRdb holds here is the immuneACCESS table cut down to in-frame rearrangements. Part of the clones is not present; checked against another copy, under half of the missing clones reflect an unresolved V gene, and the others are unexplained. Across this sample there are tens of thousands of clones, with around nine tenths seen only once. 9.3% of the sample is in the top ten clones. The material sequenced was peripheral blood. These receptors were obtained from a human donor in a cohort sampled during active COVID-19.

V gene TRBV18 combines with J gene TRBJ2-7; the D gene is possibly TRBD1 (6 bases). Germline V lookup: CDR1 KGHSH, CDR2 LQKENI. The CDR3 has 14 amino acids. V lost 5 bases and J lost 2, with 13 bases in between. The CDR3 DNA reads TGTGCCAGCTCAATTCAGGGGATCGCCTACGAGCAGTACTTC. It is translated as CASSIQGIAYEQYF.

The CDR3 nucleotides are TGCGCCAGCAGCTTTACAGGGGACGCTGGCTACACCTTC. Residues: CASSFTGDAGYTF. The chain is built from TRBV5-1 and TRBJ1-2, with 7 bases fitting TRBD1. Germline V gene lookup returns CDR1 SGHRS and CDR2 YFSETQ. The CDR3 spans 13 residues. J was trimmed by 7 bases and V by 2 bases; bases with no gene match: 5. The full variable domain, with the rest looked up from reference TRBV5-1 and TRBJ1-2, is KAGVTQTPRYLIKTRGQQVTLSCSPISGHRSVSWYQQTPGQGLQFLFEYFSETQRNKGNFPGRFSGRQFSNSRSEMNVSTLELGDSALYLCASSFTGDAGYTFGSGTRLTVV.

V usage is TRBV14 and J usage is TRBJ1-1, with 8 bases lining up with TRBD1. Losses at the gene ends were 1 base for V and 7 bases for J; bases not matched to a gene: 5. This CDR3 has 14 residues. In germline, CDR1 is SGHDN, CDR2 FVKESK. CDR3: CASSQGQGASEAFF. The CDR3 region has the DNA TGTGCCAGCAGCCAAGGGCAGGGGGCGAGTGAAGCTTTCTTT.

The chain couples TRBV6-6 to TRBJ1-1; the match to TRBD1 covers 7 bases. Germline V CDR1 and CDR2: MNHNY, SVGAGI (reference sequence). Trimming at V came to 5 bases and at J to 0 bases, leaving 3 bases not matched to a gene. This CDR3 spans 14 amino acids. This CDR3 reads CASSTGQLNTEAFF. The DNA of the CDR3 is TGTGCCAGCAGTACGGGACAGTTGAACACTGAAGCTTTCTTT.

The V and J genes are TRBV29-1 and TRBJ2-2, with D perhaps TRBD2 (5 bases). Per the germline V gene, CDR1 is SQVTM and CDR2 is ANQGSEA. The CDR3 consists of 15 residues. Deletions cut 4 bases from V and 1 base from J, with 13 bases between. In DNA, the CDR3 is TGCAGCGTTGTTGGGCTAGCTGAGAACACCGGGGAGCTGTTTTTT. This encodes CSVVGLAENTGELFF.

The chain carries TRBV7-8 and TRBJ1-2; no definite D call. Germline values: CDR1 SGHVS, CDR2 FQNEAQ. The CDR3 consists of 14 residues. Trimming took 3 bases from V and 2 from J, leaving 10 bases between them. DNA of the CDR3: TGTGCCAGCAGCTTGTCAGGACTGAACTATGGCTACACCTTC. Its translation is CASSLSGLNYGYTF.

The gene calls are TRBV3-1 (or the pseudogene TRBV3-2) and TRBJ2-7; 9 positions match TRBD1. This CDR3 has 17 amino acids. Germline CDR1 is LGHDT and CDR2 is YNNKEL (reference sequence). V gave up 0 bases and J gave up 7 bases; unmatched junction bases: 13. As DNA, the CDR3 is TGTGCCAGCAGCCAAGACCCTGTTCGGACAGGGGCGCAAGAGCAGTACTTC. Its translation is CASSQDPVRTGAQEQYF.

The V and J genes are TRBV2 and TRBJ2-2, with a weak D call TRBD2 (7 bases). Trimming left V 4 bases short and J 4 bases short, with 13 bases between. Germline CDR1 is SNHLY and CDR2 is FYNNEI. The CDR3 has 15 amino acids. The CDR3 protein is CASSAGGSGTGELFF. Here the CDR3 DNA reads TGTGCCAGCAGTGCGGGGGGCTCGGGCACCGGGGAGCTGTTTTTT.

This clone was observed a few times. This chain connects TRBV5-1 to TRBJ1-2; D not certain. Trimming shortened V by 2 bases and J by 3 bases, and 11 bases separated the two germline ends. CDR3 length: 14 residues. Looked up from germline, CDR1 is SGHRS and CDR2 is YFSETQ. The CDR3 loop is CASSFGGADYGYTF. CDR3 in DNA: TGCGCCAGCAGCTTCGGAGGAGCAGACTATGGCTACACCTTC.

The rearrangement joins TRBV29-1 to TRBJ1-2, with 8 positions matching TRBD1. Trimming cost V 3 bases and J 5 bases; bases outside gene matches: 8. The CDR3 contains 14 residues. Germline V gives CDR1 SQVTM, CDR2 ANQGSEA. Written as DNA, the CDR3 is TGCAGCGTTGATTCCGGGACAGGCCTTTATGGCTACACCTTC. Its protein product is CSVDSGTGLYGYTF.